This section outlines one T cell receptor beta chain sequence together with its context. The entry originates in a study of blood T cell repertoires in COVID-19. Profiled with immunoSEQ multiplex PCR; TCRdb holds only in-frame clones, not every one. The sample has around 30,000 clones; approximately 80% are singletons. The CDR3 length is 12 residues. The V and J ends lost 2 bases and 8 bases respectively, with 7 bases between them. Germline assignment: CDR1 SEHNR and CDR2 FQNEAQ (reference sequence). This rearrangement joins TRBV7-9 to TRBJ2-1, with D uncertain. Sequencing input: peripheral blood. This clonotype was sampled from a human donor in a cohort sampled during active COVID-19. CDR3 bases: TGTGCCAGCAGCTTACTTCGGGATGAGCAGTTCTTC. Residues: CASSLLRDEQFF.